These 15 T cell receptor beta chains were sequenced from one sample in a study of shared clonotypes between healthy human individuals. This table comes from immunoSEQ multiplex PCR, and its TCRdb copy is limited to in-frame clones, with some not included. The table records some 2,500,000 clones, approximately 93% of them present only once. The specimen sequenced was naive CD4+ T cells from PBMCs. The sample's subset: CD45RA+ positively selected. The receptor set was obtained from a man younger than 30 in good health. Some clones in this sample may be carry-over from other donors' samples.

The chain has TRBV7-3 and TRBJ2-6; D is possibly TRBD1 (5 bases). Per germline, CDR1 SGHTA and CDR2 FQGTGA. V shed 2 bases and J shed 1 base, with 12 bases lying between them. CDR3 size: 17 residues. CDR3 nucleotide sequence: TGTGCCAGCAGCTTATTGGGGCTAGAATCTGGGGCCAACGTCCTGACTTTC. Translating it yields CASSLLGLESGANVLTF.

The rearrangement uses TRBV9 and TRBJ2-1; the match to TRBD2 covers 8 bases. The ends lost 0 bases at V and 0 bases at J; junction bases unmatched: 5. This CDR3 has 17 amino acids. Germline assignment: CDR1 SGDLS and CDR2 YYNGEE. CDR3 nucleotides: TGTGCCAGCAGCGTAGCTTCTAGCGGGCACTCCTACAATGAGCAGTTCTTC. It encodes CASSVASSGHSYNEQFF. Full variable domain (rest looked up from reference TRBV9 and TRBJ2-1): DSGVTQTPKHLITATGQRVTLRCSPRSGDLSVYWYQQSLDQGLQFLIQYYNGEERAKGNILERFSAQQFPDLHSELNLSSLELGDSALYFCASSVASSGHSYNEQFFGPGTRLTVL.

The CDR3 nucleotides read TGTGCCAGCAGCCACGAGGCGGCTTTCTTT. It encodes CASSHEAAFF. The chain is built from TRBV11-2 and TRBJ1-1; D not certain. The CDR3 extends over 10 amino acids. Germline V gives CDR1 SGHAT, CDR2 FQNNGV. Trimming removed 5 bases at V and 11 bases at J, with 9 bases between.

The CDR3 region is CASSLSWGSGQETQYF. The CDR3 bases are TGTGCCAGCAGCTTATCTTGGGGGAGCGGCCAAGAGACCCAGTACTTC. This rearrangement joins TRBV7-2 to TRBJ2-5; perhaps D is TRBD1 or TRBD2 (5 bases each). Trimming removed 2 bases from V and 1 base from J, with 14 bases in between. The CDR3 consists of 16 residues. The V gene's germline CDR1 is SGHTA and CDR2 FQGNSA.

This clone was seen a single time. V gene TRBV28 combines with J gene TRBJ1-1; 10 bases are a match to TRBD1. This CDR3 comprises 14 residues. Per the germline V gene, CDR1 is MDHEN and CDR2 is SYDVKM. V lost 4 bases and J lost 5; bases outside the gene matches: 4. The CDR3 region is CASSWDRGRTEAFF. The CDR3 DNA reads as TGTGCCAGCAGTTGGGACAGGGGAAGGACTGAAGCTTTCTTT.

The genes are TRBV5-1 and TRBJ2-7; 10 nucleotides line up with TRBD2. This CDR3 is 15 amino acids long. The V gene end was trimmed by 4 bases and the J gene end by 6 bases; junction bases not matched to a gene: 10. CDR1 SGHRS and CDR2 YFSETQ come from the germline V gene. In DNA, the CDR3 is TGCGCCAGCAGCCTTCCTAGCGGGAGTGCAGGCGAGCAGTACTTC. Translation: CASSLPSGSAGEQYF.

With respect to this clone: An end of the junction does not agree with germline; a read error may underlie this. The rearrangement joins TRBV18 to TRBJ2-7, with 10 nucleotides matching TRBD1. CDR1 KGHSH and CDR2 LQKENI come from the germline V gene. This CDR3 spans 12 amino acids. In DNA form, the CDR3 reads TGTGCCAGCTCCTGGGACAGGGGACGGCAGTGGTTC. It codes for CASSWDRGRQWF. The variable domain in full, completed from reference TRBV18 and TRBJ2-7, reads NAGVMQNPRHLVRRRGQEARLRCSPMKGHSHVYWYRQLPEEGLKFMVYLQKENIIDESGMPKERFSAEFPKEGPSILRIQQVVRGDSAAYFCASSWDRGRQWFGPGTRLTVT.

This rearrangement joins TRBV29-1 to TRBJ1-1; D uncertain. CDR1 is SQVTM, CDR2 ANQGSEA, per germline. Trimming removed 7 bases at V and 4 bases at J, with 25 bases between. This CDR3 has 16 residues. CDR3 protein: CSGRRTASHVGTEAFF. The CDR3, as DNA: TGCAGCGGCCGGAGGACTGCCAGTCATGTGGGCACTGAAGCTTTCTTT.

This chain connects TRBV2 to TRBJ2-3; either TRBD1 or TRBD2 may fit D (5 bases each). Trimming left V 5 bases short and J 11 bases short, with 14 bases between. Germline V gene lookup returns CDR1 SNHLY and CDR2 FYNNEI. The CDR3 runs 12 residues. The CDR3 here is CASSRDGGRQYF. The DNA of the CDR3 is TGTGCCAGCAGTCGGGACGGCGGGCGGCAGTATTTT. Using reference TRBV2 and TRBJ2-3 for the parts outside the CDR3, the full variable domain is EPEVTQTPSHQVTQMGQEVILRCVPISNHLYFYWYRQILGQKVEFLVSFYNNEISEKSEIFDDQFSVERPDGSNFTLKIRSTKLEDSAMYFCASSRDGGRQYFGPGTRLTVL.

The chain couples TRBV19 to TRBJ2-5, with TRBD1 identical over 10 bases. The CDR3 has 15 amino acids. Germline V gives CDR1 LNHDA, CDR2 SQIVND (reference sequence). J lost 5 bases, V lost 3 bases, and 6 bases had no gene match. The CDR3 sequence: CASSIRRDRGETQYF. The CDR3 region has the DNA TGTGCCAGTAGTATCCGCCGGGACAGGGGTGAGACCCAGTACTTC.

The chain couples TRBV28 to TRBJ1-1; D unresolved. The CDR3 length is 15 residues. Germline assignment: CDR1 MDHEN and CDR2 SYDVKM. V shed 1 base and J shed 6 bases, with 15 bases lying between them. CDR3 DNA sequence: TGTGCCAGCAGTTTATTCCGTGGGTACGACGCTGAAGCTTTCTTT. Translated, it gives CASSLFRGYDAEAFF.

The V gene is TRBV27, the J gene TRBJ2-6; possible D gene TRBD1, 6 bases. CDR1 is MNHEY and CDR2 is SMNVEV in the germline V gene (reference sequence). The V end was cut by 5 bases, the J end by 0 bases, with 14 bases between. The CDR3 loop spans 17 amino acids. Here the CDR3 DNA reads TGTGCCAGCAGTGGCCCCGGGACATTCTCTGGGGCCAACGTCCTGACTTTC. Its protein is CASSGPGTFSGANVLTF. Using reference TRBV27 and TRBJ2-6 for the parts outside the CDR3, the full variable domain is EAQVTQNPRYLITVTGKKLTVTCSQNMNHEYMSWYRQDPGLGLRQIYYSMNVEVTDKGDVPEGYKVSRKEKRNFPLILESPSPNQTSLYFCASSGPGTFSGANVLTFGAGSRLTVL.

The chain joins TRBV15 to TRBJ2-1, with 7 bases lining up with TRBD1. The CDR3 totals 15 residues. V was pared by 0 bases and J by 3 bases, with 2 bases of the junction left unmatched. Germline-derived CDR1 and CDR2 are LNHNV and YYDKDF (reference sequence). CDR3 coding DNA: TGTGCCACCAGCAGAGAGAGGGGGCTCTACAATGAGCAGTTCTTC. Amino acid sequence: CATSRERGLYNEQFF.

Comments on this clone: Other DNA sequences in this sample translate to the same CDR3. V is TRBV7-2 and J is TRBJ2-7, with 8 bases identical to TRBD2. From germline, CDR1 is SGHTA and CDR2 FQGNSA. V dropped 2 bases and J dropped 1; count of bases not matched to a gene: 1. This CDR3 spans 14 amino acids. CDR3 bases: TGTGCCAGCAGCTTAAGCGGGAGTTCCTACGAGCAGTACTTC. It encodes CASSLSGSSYEQYF. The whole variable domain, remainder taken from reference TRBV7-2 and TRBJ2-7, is GAGVSQSPSNKVTEKGKDVELRCDPISGHTALYWYRQSLGQGLEFLIYFQGNSAPDKSGLPSDRFSAERTGGSVSTLTIQRTQQEDSAVYLCASSLSGSSYEQYFGPGTRLTVT.

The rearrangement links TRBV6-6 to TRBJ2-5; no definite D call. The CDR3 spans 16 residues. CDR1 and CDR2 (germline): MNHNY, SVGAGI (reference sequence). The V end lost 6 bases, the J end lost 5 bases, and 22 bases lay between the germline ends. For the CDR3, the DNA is TGTGCCAGCAGCCCTATGCGCGCGTCCCCCCGGGAGACCCAGTACTTC. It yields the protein CASSPMRASPRETQYF.